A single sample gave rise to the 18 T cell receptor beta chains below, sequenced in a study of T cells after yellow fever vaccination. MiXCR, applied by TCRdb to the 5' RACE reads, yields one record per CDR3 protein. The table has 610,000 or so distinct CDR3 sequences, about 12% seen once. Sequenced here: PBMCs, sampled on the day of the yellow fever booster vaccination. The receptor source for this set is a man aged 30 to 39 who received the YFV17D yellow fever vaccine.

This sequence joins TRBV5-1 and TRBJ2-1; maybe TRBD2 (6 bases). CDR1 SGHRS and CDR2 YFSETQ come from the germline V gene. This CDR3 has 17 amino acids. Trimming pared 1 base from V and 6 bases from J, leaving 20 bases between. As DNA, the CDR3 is TGCGCCAGCAGCTTGAGAACCCTCGGGACTGGGGTCAATGAGCAGTTCTTC. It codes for CASSLRTLGTGVNEQFF.

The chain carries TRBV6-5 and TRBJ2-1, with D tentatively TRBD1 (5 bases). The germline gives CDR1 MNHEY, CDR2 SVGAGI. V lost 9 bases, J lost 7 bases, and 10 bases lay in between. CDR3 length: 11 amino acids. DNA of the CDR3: TGTGCCAGTTCAGGGTCGAATGAGCAGTTCTTC. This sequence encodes CASSGSNEQFF.

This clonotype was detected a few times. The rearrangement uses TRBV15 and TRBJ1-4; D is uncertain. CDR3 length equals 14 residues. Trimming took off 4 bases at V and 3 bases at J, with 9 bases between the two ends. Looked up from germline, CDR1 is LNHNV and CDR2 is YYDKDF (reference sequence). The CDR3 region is CATSTARANEKLFF. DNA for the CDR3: TGTGCCACCAGCACCGCGAGGGCTAATGAAAAACTGTTTTTT.

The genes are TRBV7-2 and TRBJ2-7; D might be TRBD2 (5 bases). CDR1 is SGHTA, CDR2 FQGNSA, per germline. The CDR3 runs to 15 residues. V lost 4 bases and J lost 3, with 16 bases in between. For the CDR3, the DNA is TGTGCCAGCAGCTCTGACCGGGGATTTATCTACGAGCAGTACTTC. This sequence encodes CASSSDRGFIYEQYF. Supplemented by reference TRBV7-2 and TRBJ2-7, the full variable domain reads GAGVSQSPSNKVTEKGKDVELRCDPISGHTALYWYRQSLGQGLEFLIYFQGNSAPDKSGLPSDRFSAERTGGSVSTLTIQRTQQEDSAVYLCASSSDRGFIYEQYFGPGTRLTVT.

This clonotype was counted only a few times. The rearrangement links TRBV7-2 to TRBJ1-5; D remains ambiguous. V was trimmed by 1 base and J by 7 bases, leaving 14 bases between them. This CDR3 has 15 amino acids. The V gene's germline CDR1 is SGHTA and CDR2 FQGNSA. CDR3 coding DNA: TGTGCCAGCAGCTTAGTAACCGGGTCGCGGCAGCCCCAGCATTTT. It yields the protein CASSLVTGSRQPQHF.

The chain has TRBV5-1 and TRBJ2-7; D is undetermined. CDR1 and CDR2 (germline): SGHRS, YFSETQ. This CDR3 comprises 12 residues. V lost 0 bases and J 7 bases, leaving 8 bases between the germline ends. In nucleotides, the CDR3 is TGCGCCAGCAGCTTGGACGCATCTGAGCAGTACTTC. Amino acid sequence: CASSLDASEQYF.

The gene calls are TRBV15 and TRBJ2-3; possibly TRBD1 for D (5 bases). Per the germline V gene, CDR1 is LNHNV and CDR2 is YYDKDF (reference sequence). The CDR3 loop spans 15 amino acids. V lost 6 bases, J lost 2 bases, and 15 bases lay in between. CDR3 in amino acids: CATRARDSNTDTQYF. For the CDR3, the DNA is TGTGCCACCAGAGCTCGCGACAGCAACACAGATACGCAGTATTTT. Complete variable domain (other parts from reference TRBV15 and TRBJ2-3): DAMVIQNPRYQVTQFGKPVTLSCSQTLNHNVMYWYQQKSSQAPKLLFHYYDKDFNNEADTPDNFQSRRPNTSFCFLDIRSPGLGDTAMYLCATRARDSNTDTQYFGPGTRLTVL.

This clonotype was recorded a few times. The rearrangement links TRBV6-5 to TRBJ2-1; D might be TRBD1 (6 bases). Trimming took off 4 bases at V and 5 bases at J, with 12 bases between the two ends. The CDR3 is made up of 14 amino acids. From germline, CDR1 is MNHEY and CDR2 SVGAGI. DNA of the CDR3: TGTGCCAGCAGTTCCGGCGCAGGGGACAATGAGCAGTTCTTC. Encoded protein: CASSSGAGDNEQFF.

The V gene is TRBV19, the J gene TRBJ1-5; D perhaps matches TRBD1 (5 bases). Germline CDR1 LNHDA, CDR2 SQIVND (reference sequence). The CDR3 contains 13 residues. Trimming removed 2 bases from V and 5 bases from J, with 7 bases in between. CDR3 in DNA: TGTGCCAGTAGTATAAGAGGGGATCAGCCCCAGCATTTT. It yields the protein CASSIRGDQPQHF. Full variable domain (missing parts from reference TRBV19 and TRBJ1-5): DGGITQSPKYLFRKEGQNVTLSCEQNLNHDAMYWYRQDPGQGLRLIYYSQIVNDFQKGDIAEGYSVSREKKESFPLTVTSAQKNPTAFYLCASSIRGDQPQHFGDGTRLSIL.

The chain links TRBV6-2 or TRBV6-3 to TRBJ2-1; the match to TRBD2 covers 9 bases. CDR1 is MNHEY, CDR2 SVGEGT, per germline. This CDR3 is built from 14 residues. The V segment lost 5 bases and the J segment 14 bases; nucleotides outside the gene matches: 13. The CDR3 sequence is CASSPVGLAGKEFF. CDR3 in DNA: TGTGCCAGCAGTCCTGTTGGGCTAGCGGGGAAGGAGTTCTTC.

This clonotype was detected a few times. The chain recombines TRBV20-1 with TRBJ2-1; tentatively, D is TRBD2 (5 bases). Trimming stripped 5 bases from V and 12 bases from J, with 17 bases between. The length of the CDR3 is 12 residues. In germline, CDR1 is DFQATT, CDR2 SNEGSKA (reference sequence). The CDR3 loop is CSAFASGRRQFF. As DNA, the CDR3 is TGCAGTGCTTTTGCCAGCGGCCGGCGGCAGTTCTTC.

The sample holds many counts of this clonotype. CDR3 sequence reads: CASSLSAEPYEQYF. In nucleotides, the CDR3 is TGCGCCAGCAGCTTGTCAGCGGAGCCCTACGAGCAGTACTTC. The V and J genes are TRBV5-1 and TRBJ2-7; a weak D match, TRBD2 (5 bases). The V gene's germline CDR1 is SGHRS and CDR2 YFSETQ. Trimming took off 1 base at V and 2 bases at J, with 10 bases between the two ends. The CDR3 sequence is 14 residues long.

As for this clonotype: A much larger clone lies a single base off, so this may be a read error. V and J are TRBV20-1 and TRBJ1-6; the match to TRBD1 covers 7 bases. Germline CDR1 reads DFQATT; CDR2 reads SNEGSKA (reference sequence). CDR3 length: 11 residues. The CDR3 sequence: CSDRQGGPLHF. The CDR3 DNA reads TGCAGTGATAGACAGGGAGGGCCCCTCCACTTT.

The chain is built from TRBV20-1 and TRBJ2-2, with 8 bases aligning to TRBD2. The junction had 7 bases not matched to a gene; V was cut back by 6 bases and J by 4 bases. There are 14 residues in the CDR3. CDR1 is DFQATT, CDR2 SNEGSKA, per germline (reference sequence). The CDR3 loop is CSARSGTGTGELFF. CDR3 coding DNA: TGCAGTGCCCGTAGCGGGACGGGCACCGGGGAGCTGTTTTTT.

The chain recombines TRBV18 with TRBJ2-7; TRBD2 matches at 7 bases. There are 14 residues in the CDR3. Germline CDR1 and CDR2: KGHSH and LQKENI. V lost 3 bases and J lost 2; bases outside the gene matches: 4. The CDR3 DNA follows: TGTGCCAGCTCACCGAGGGAGGGCCCCTACGAGCAGTACTTC. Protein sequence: CASSPREGPYEQYF.

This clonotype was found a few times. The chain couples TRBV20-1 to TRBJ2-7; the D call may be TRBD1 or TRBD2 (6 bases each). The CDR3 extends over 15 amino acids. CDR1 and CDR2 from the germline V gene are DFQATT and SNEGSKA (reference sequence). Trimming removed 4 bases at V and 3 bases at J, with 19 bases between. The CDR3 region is CSATTGARNHYEQYF. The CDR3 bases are TGCAGTGCTACCACGGGGGCTCGGAACCACTACGAGCAGTACTTC.

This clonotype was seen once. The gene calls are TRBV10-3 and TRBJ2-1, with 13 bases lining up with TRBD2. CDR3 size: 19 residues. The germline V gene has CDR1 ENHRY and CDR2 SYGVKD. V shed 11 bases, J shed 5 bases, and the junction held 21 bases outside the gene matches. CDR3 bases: TGTGCCTCCAGATCTGGACTAGCGGGAGACCTTAGGGTCCACAATGAGCAGTTCTTC. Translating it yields CASRSGLAGDLRVHNEQFF.

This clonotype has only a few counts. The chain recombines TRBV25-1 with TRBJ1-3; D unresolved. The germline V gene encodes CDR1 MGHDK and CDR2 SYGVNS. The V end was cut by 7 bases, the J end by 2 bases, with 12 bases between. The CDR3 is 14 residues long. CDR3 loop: CASTPGGPGNTIYF. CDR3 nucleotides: TGTGCCAGCACACCCGGCGGACCTGGAAACACCATATATTTT.